This is a list of T cell receptor beta chains from one sample in a study of T cell changes during pregnancy in multiple sclerosis. Sequenced by immunoSEQ multiplex PCR; TCRdb stores in-frame clones only, minus some. The sample holds approximately 100,000 clones, less than 95% seen once. The material sequenced was peripheral blood, taken before pregnancy. Source of these receptors: a female donor with multiple sclerosis, enrolled in a pregnancy study. CDR3s include the opening cysteine and the closing phenylalanine or tryptophan. The order of the fields is J gene, V gene, clone size, CDR3 protein. Only some rows state a clone size, as once, few, many or a class for expanded clones.

J: TRBJ2-7
V: TRBV15
size: .
CDR3: CATSRTSGSRVNEQYF

J: TRBJ1-5
V: TRBV5-1
size: .
CDR3: CASSTGQGGQPQHF

J: TRBJ1-2
V: TRBV27
size: .
CDR3: CASSLRRVGGYTF

J: TRBJ2-5
V: TRBV13
size: .
CDR3: CASSLERDREETQYF

J: TRBJ2-2
V: TRBV2
size: .
CDR3: CAIRGGGGSNTGELFF

J: TRBJ2-2
V: TRBV6-4
size: .
CDR3: CASSPGDTGELFF

J: TRBJ2-3
V: TRBV19
size: .
CDR3: CASSIVDRDTQYF

J: TRBJ2-3
V: TRBV7-2
size: .
CDR3: CASSLRLAGGSTDTQYF

J: TRBJ1-2
V: TRBV7-8
size: .
CDR3: CASSSIPGLREGYTF

J: TRBJ2-7
V: TRBV19
size: .
CDR3: CASSGRDYEQYF

J: TRBJ1-3
V: TRBV28
size: .
CDR3: CASSSDRGGNTIYF

J: TRBJ1-2
V: TRBV4-1
size: once
CDR3: CASSQPTGSYGYTF

J: TRBJ1-3
V: TRBV19
size: .
CDR3: CASSMLPGQGGNTIYF

J: TRBJ2-7
V: TRBV7-9
size: few
CDR3: CASSSTGGNDEQYF

J: TRBJ2-1
V: TRBV29-1
size: .
CDR3: CSVANDRGAEQFF

J: TRBJ1-1
V: TRBV7-3
size: .
CDR3: CASSISGGATEAFF

J: TRBJ2-1
V: TRBV15
size: .
CDR3: CATSKIQSGSRHEQFF

J: TRBJ2-7
V: TRBV5-4
size: .
CDR3: CASSLPGAGTYEQYF

J: TRBJ1-4
V: TRBV28
size: .
CDR3: CASSRGGREKLFF

J: TRBJ1-5
V: TRBV7-4
size: .
CDR3: CASSLCGDRGFCNQPQHF

J: TRBJ2-7
V: TRBV7-9
size: few
CDR3: CASSLLAGEQYF

J: TRBJ1-2
V: TRBV6-1
size: .
CDR3: CASSEARGYGYTF

J: TRBJ1-1
V: TRBV13
size: .
CDR3: CASSFQLGGPTEAFF

J: TRBJ1-1
V: TRBV7-9
size: .
CDR3: CASSLAPRQGARGNTEAFF

J: TRBJ1-1
V: TRBV9
size: .
CDR3: CASSKRVVNTEAFF

J: TRBJ1-1
V: TRBV5-4
size: few
CDR3: CASSLRDTEAFF

J: TRBJ2-3
V: TRBV5-4
size: .
CDR3: CASSKILAGVGSDTQYF

J: TRBJ1-1
V: TRBV28
size: .
CDR3: CASSFHGVNTEAFF

J: TRBJ2-5
V: TRBV4-1
size: .
CDR3: CASSSLGTRKMAQYF

J: TRBJ1-5
V: TRBV5-6
size: .
CDR3: CASSRNGQGGNQPQHF

J: TRBJ2-1
V: TRBV18
size: .
CDR3: CASSPTSGSYEQFF

J: TRBJ2-2
V: TRBV7-8
size: .
CDR3: CASSPRTGDTGELFF

J: TRBJ1-4
V: TRBV4-3
size: .
CDR3: CASSDRGFNEKLFF

J: TRBJ2-7
V: TRBV5-4
size: once
CDR3: CASSLGLAHYEQYF

J: TRBJ1-4
V: TRBV6-5
size: .
CDR3: CASTTDRVVEKLFF

J: TRBJ1-2
V: TRBV7-2
size: .
CDR3: CASSLASQGTVGTGYTF

J: TRBJ2-5
V: TRBV6-6
size: .
CDR3: CASSRGLAGDQETQYF

J: TRBJ2-1
V: TRBV7-3
size: few
CDR3: CASSLAGGYNEQFF

J: TRBJ2-3
V: TRBV28
size: .
CDR3: CASSLVVGLAGGRGTDTQYF

J: TRBJ1-6
V: TRBV6-5
size: .
CDR3: CASRLDRGHSPLHF

J: TRBJ2-5
V: TRBV18
size: .
CDR3: CASSPPEGTQYF

J: TRBJ2-1
V: TRBV9
size: .
CDR3: CASSRIKGHRNEQFF